These 13 T cell receptor beta chains came from one sample sequenced in a study of blood T cell repertoires in COVID-19. Clones were sequenced by immunoSEQ multiplex PCR, and TCRdb holds only the in-frame ones, with some missing. Found here are about 38,000 clones, roughly 87% of them singletons; the top ten hold 7% to 9%. Sequencing input: peripheral blood. The receptors were sampled from a human donor in a cohort sampled during active COVID-19.

The V call is TRBV10-3, the J call TRBJ2-2; perhaps TRBD2 as D (5 bases). V lost 6 bases, J lost 7 bases, and 12 bases lay in between. This CDR3 spans 13 amino acids. Germline CDR1 ENHRY, CDR2 SYGVKD. CDR3 in DNA: TGTGCCATCAGCGAAATTCGGGGCGGGGAGCTGTTTTTT. It translates to CAISEIRGGELFF.

The CDR3 sequence is CASSSGVNPYEQYF. The CDR3 bases are TGTGCCAGCAGCTCGGGGGTCAACCCATACGAGCAGTACTTC. The chain couples TRBV7-9 to TRBJ2-7, with D possibly TRBD2 on 6 matching bases. In germline, CDR1 is SEHNR, CDR2 FQNEAQ (reference sequence). With 4 bases removed from V and 4 bases from J, the gap between germline ends came to 14 bases. CDR3 length equals 14 residues.

This clone was counted a single time. The chain uses TRBV10-2 and TRBJ2-7; no firm D call. The CDR3 contains 13 residues. Germline CDR1 is WSHSY and CDR2 is SAAADI. Deletions cut 1 base from V and 0 bases from J, with 4 bases between. The DNA for the CDR3 is TGCGCCAGCAGTGAGTTAGTCTCCTACGAGCAGTACTTC. Its protein is CASSELVSYEQYF.

The chain recombines TRBV7-2 with TRBJ2-1, with TRBD2 identical over 11 bases. The germline CDR1 and CDR2 sequences are SGHTA and FQGNSA. J was trimmed by 2 bases and V by 7 bases; bases with no gene match: 13. The CDR3 runs 18 residues. The CDR3 nucleotides are TGTGCCAGCATCCCCCAGAGAACGACTAGCGGGGCCTACAATGAGCAGTTCTTC. This translates into CASIPQRTTSGAYNEQFF.

For the CDR3, the DNA is TGCGCCAGCACCTCCCGACAGGAGAACACTGAAGCTTTCTTT. Protein product: CASTSRQENTEAFF. V is TRBV23-1 and J is TRBJ1-1; a weak D match, TRBD1 (6 bases). TRBV23-1 is an open reading frame whose function is uncertain. Trimming removed 7 bases from V and 1 base from J, with 13 bases in between. There are 14 residues in the CDR3.

The chain joins TRBV7-2 to TRBJ2-7; 13 bases are shared with TRBD2. The germline CDR1 and CDR2 sequences are SGHTA and FQGNSA. The J segment lost 4 bases and the V segment lost 10 bases, leaving 4 bases of the junction unmatched. The CDR3 is made up of 13 amino acids. CDR3 DNA sequence: TGTGCCACCGGGACTAGCGGGAAGTACGAGCAGTACTTC. Its protein is CATGTSGKYEQYF. The full variable domain, its missing parts supplied by reference TRBV7-2 and TRBJ2-7, is GAGVSQSPSNKVTEKGKDVELRCDPISGHTALYWYRQSLGQGLEFLIYFQGNSAPDKSGLPSDRFSAERTGGSVSTLTIQRTQQEDSAVYLCATGTSGKYEQYFGPGTRLTVT.

As for this clone: The junction departs from germline at one end; a sequencing error may be responsible. V and J are TRBV6-6 and TRBJ2-7, with 7 bases that match TRBD1. Germline V gene sequence: CDR1 MNHNY, CDR2 SVGAGI (reference sequence). The CDR3 covers 12 residues. The CDR3 coding sequence is TGTGCCAGCAGCCGAAACACAGGGGCCTTTGGCTTC. It specifies CASSRNTGAFGF.

V gene TRBV11-2 combines with J gene TRBJ2-7, with 8 bases fitting TRBD2. The CDR3 runs to 18 residues. Germline V gene lookup returns CDR1 SGHAT and CDR2 FQNNGV. Unmatched junction bases numbered 12, after V lost 1 base and J lost 1 base. The CDR3 spells CASSLGSRSSGHSYEQYF. CDR3 sequence (DNA): TGTGCCAGCAGCTTAGGCAGTCGGTCTAGCGGGCATTCCTACGAGCAGTACTTC.

This rearrangement joins TRBV14 to TRBJ2-5, with D possibly TRBD1 on 5 matching bases. CDR1 SGHDN and CDR2 FVKESK come from the germline V gene. V was trimmed by 4 bases and J by 1 base, leaving 13 bases between them. CDR3 size: 15 residues. CDR3 DNA: TGTGCCAGCAGCCCCTTGGACACCTTCCAAGAGACCCAGTACTTC. This gives the protein CASSPLDTFQETQYF.

The V gene is TRBV29-1, the J gene TRBJ2-3; 11 bases are shared with TRBD2. The trim removed 6 bases at V and 6 bases at J, leaving 5 bases unmatched. Germline loops: CDR1 SQVTM, CDR2 ANQGSEA. The CDR3 sequence is 13 residues long. This CDR3 reads CSVHSGRADTQYF. The CDR3 DNA reads as TGCAGCGTACATAGCGGGAGGGCCGATACGCAGTATTTT.

V and J are TRBV9 and TRBJ1-5, with D possibly being TRBD1 (5 bases). This CDR3 contains 15 residues. CDR1 SGDLS and CDR2 YYNGEE come from the germline V gene. V was clipped by 2 bases and J by 4 bases, with 13 bases between them. This CDR3 reads CASSVGGTGNQPQHF. The CDR3 DNA follows: TGTGCCAGCAGCGTCGGGGGAACTGGGAATCAGCCCCAGCATTTT.

This chain joins TRBV7-8 and TRBJ2-5; 12 bases are a match to TRBD1. V was clipped by 7 bases and J by 7 bases; unmatched bases: 10. The CDR3 has 15 amino acids. Germline V gene data show CDR1 as SGHVS and CDR2 as FQNEAQ. The DNA for the CDR3 is TGTGCCAGCACCCTTGGGGACAGGGGGCAGGGGACCCAGTACTTC. Its protein is CASTLGDRGQGTQYF.

The chain uses TRBV29-1 and TRBJ2-7; 9 nucleotides agree with TRBD2. Germline V CDR1 and CDR2: SQVTM, ANQGSEA. With 6 bases clipped from V and 6 bases from J, the junction kept 9 bases outside the gene matches. This CDR3 has 13 residues. The DNA for the CDR3 is TGCAGCGTCGCGGGACTAGCATTAGGCGAGCAGTACTTC. Its translation is CSVAGLALGEQYF.